This T cell receptor beta chain originates from a study of Ad26.COV2.S vaccination and SARS-CoV-2 variants. Study summary: Ad26.COV2.S given intramuscularly, once or twice 56 days apart.

J was trimmed by 1 base and V by 2 bases; bases with no gene match: 3. Germline CDR1 and CDR2: SGHNT and YYREEE (reference sequence). There are 16 residues in the CDR3. The treatment here: around 19 received Ad26.COV2.S at low or high dose, single or two shots; 5 received placebo; per-sample allocation not given. All samples were drawn on day 63, counting from the first vaccine or placebo injection. Measured with immunoSEQ multiplex PCR; TCRdb has only the in-frame clones, and not every one. The table records approximately 300,000 clones, 70% to 90% of them present only once. The material was peripheral blood, obtained in a trial of Ad26.COV2.S vaccine versus placebo. The chain recombines TRBV5-4 with TRBJ2-2; the match to TRBD1 covers 9 bases. This TCR derives from a person aged 18-65 years who received the Ad26.COV2.S COVID-19 vaccine or a placebo. The DNA for the CDR3 is TGTGCCAGCAGCTTCTGGACAGGGGTGAACACCGGGGAGCTGTTTTTT. Translating gives CASSFWTGVNTGELFF.